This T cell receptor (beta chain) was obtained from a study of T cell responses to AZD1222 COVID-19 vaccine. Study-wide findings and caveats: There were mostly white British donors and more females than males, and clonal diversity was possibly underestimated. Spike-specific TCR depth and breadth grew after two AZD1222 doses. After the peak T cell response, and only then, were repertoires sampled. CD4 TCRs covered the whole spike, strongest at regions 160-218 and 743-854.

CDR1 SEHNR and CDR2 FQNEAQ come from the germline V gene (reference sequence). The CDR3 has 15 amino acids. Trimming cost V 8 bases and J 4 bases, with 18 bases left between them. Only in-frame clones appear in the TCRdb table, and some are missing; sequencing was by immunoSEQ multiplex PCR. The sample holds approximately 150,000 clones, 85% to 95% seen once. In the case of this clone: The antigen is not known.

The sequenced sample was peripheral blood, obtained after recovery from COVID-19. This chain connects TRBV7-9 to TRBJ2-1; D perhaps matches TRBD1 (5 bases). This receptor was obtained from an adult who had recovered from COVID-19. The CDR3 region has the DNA TGTGCCAGCGGGAAGACAGCCTCAGATTACAATGAGCAGTTCTTC. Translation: CASGKTASDYNEQFF.